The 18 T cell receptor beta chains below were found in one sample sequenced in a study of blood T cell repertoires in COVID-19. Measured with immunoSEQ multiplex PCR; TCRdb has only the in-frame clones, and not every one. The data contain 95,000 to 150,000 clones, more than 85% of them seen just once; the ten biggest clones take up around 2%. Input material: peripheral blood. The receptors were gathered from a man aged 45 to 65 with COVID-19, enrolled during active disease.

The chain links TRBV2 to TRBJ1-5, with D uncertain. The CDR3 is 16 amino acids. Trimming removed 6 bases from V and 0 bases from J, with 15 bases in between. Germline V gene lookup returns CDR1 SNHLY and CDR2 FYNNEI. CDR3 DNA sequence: TGTGCCAGCAGCCATGTAGACGGGAGTAGCAATCAGCCCCAGCATTTT. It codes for CASSHVDGSSNQPQHF.

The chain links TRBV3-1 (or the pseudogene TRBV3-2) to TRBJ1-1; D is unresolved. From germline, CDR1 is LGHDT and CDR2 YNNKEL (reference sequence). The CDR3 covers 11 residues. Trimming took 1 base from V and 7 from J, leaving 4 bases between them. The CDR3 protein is CASSQGSEAFF. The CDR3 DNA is TGTGCCAGCAGCCAAGGCAGTGAAGCTTTCTTT.

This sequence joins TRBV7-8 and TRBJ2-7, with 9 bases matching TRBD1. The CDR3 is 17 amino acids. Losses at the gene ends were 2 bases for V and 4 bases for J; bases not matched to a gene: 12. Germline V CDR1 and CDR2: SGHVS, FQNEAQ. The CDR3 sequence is CASSLRWSKTGGYEQYF. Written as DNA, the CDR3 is TGTGCCAGCAGCTTAAGATGGAGTAAGACAGGGGGTTACGAGCAGTACTTC.

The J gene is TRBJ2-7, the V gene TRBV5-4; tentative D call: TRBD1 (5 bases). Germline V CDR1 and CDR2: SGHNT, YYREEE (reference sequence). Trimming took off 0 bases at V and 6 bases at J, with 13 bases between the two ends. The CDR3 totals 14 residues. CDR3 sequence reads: CASSLGGNNGEQYF. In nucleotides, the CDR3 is TGTGCCAGCAGCTTGGGGGGCAACAACGGCGAGCAGTACTTC.

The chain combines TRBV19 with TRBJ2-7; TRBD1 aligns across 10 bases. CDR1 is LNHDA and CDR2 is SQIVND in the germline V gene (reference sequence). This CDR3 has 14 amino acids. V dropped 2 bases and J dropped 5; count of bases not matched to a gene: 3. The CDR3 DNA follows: TGTGCCAGTAGTATACGACAGGGGGCAGACGAGCAGTACTTC. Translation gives CASSIRQGADEQYF.

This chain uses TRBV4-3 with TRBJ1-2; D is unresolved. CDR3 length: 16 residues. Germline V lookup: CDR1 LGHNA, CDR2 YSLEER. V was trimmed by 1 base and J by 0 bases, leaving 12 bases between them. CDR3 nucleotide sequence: TGCGCCAGCAGCCAAGGAGTCTACGAGGCTAACTATGGCTACACCTTC. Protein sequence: CASSQGVYEANYGYTF.

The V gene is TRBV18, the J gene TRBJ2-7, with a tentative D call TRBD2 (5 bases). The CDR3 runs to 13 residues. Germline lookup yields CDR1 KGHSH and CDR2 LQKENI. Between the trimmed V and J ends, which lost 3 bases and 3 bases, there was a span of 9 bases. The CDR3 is CASSPTGIYEQYV. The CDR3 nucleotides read TGTGCCAGCTCACCGACCGGGATCTACGAGCAGTACGTC.

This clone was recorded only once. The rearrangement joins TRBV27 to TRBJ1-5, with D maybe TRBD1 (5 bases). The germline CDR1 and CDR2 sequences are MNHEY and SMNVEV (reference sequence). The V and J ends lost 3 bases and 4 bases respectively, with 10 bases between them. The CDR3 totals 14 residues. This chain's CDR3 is CASSFSGGNQPQHF. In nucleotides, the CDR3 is TGTGCCAGCAGTTTTTCGGGGGGTAATCAGCCCCAGCATTTT.

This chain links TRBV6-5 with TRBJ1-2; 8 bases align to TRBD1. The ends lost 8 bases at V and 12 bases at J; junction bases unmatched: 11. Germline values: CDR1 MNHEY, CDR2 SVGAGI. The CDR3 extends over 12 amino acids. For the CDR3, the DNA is TGTGCCAGCGGAGGGAGACAGGGGAGACACACCTTC. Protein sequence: CASGGRQGRHTF.

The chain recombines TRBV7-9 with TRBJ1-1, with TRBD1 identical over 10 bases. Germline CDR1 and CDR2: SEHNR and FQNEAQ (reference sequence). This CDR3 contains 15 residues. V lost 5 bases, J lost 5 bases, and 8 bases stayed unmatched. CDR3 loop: CASSPLTGGATEAFF. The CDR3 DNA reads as TGTGCCAGCAGCCCATTGACAGGGGGCGCAACTGAAGCTTTCTTT.

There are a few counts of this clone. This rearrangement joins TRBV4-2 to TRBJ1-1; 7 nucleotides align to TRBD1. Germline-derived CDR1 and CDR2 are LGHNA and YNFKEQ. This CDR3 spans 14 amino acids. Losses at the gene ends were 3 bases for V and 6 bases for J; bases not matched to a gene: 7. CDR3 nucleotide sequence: TGTGCCAGCAGCCAGACTAACCAGGGGGCTGAAGCTTTCTTT. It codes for CASSQTNQGAEAFF.

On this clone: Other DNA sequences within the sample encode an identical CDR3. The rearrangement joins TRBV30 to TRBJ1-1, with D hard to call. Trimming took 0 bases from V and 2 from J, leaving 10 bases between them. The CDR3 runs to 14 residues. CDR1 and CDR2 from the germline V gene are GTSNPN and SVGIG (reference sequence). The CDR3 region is CAWSVRRGNTEAFF. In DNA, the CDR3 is TGTGCCTGGAGTGTACGACGGGGAAACACTGAAGCTTTCTTT.

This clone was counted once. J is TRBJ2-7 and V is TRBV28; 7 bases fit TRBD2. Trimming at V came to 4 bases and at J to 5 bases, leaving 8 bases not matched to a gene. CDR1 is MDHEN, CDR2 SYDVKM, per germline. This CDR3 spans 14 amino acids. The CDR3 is CASSSPGLYHEQYV. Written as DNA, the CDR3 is TGTGCCAGCAGTTCACCGGGACTATACCACGAGCAGTACGTC.

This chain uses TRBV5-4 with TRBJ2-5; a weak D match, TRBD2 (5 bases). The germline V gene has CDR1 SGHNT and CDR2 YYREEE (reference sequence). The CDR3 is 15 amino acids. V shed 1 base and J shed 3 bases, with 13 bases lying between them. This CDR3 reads CASSLKLHGEETQYF. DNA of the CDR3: TGTGCCAGCAGCTTGAAACTTCACGGGGAAGAGACCCAGTACTTC.

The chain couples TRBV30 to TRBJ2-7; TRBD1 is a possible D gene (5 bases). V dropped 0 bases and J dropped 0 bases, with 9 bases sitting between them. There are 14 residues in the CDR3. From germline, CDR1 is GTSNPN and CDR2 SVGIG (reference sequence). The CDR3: CAWSVTGNSYEQYV. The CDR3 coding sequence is TGTGCCTGGAGTGTAACAGGTAACTCCTACGAGCAGTACGTC.

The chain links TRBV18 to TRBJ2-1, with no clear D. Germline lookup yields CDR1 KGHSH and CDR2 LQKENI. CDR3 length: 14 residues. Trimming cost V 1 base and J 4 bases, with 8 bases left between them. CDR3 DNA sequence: TGTGCCAGCTCACCACAGAGTAAATACAATGAGCAGTTCTTC. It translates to CASSPQSKYNEQFF.

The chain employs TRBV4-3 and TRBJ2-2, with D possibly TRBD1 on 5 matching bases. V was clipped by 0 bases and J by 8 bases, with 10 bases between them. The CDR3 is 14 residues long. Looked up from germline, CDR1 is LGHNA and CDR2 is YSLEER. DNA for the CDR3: TGCGCCAGCAGCCAAGACAGGGATGGAGGGGAGCTGTTTTTT. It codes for CASSQDRDGGELFF.

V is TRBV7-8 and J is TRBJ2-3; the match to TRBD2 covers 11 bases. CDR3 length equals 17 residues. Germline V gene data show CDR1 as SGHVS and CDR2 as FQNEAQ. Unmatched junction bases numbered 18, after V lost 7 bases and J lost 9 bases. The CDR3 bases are TGTGCCAGCAACCCCGGGGGAGGTAGCGGGAGGGCCCGGACGCAGTATTTT. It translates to CASNPGGGSGRARTQYF.